This T cell receptor beta chain appears in the sequencing data of a study of blood T cell repertoires in COVID-19. The age range of participants was about 18 to 89 years, with residence in roughly 25 US areas. Cohorts were assigned according to the clinical history that participants reported. Cohort 3 donors were reported recovered after two negative PCRs, clearance, or symptom resolution. In the original processing: Amplified reference gene primers provided the basis for estimating nucleated cell counts. The data were produced by immunoSEQ multiplex PCR, yet TCRdb's version contains in-frame clones alone and is incomplete. The D gene and trimming were derived from the DNA, and the V and J assignments and clone size from that table. The sample contains a few hundred thousand clones, about 88% of which appear only once. Germline V gene data show CDR1 as SGHAT and CDR2 as FQNNGV. The CDR3 totals 15 residues. Trimming removed 1 base at V and 3 bases at J, with 13 bases between.

The TCR sequence derives from a woman aged 18-29 years who had recovered from COVID-19. The sample comprised PBMCs or T cells enriched from blood (not recorded which). This chain connects TRBV11-2 to TRBJ2-7, with D possibly TRBD1 on 5 matching bases. CDR3 region: CASSLARGRNYEQYF. CDR3 nucleotides: TGTGCCAGCAGCTTAGCAAGGGGCCGTAACTACGAGCAGTACTTC.